The 10 T cell receptor beta chains listed next were all sequenced from one sample in a study of blood T cell repertoires in COVID-19. Here immunoSEQ multiplex PCR was the method, and the copy in TCRdb shows in-frame clones only, minus some. The sample lists about 480,000 clones, less than 90% occurring once. Material for sequencing was PBMCs or T cells enriched from blood (not recorded which). The receptors stem from a woman aged 55-69 years who had recovered from COVID-19.

The V and J genes are TRBV6-5 and TRBJ2-7; D is perhaps TRBD1 (6 bases). Germline V gene data show CDR1 as MNHEY and CDR2 as SVGAGI. This CDR3 has 14 residues. V was clipped by 6 bases and J by 3 bases, with 15 bases between them. The CDR3 reads CASSIQGSFYEQYF. Written as DNA, the CDR3 is TGTGCCAGCAGCATACAGGGATCCTTCTACGAGCAGTACTTC.

The J gene is TRBJ1-6, the V gene TRBV27; 7 bases are a match to TRBD1. From germline, CDR1 is MNHEY and CDR2 SMNVEV (reference sequence). V shed 6 bases, J shed 6 bases, and the junction held 5 bases outside the gene matches. The CDR3 covers 14 residues. As DNA, the CDR3 is TGTGCCAGCAGCCTGACAGGGTCTAATTCACCCCTCCACTTT. This encodes CASSLTGSNSPLHF.

V usage is TRBV15 and J usage is TRBJ2-2; 8 bases are shared with TRBD2. Trimming took 3 bases from V and 1 from J; bases not matched to a gene: 1. The CDR3 is 15 amino acids. Germline CDR1 and CDR2: LNHNV and YYDKDF (reference sequence). The CDR3, as DNA: TGTGCCACCAGCAGGGGACTAGAGAACACCGGGGAGCTGTTTTTT. Protein sequence: CATSRGLENTGELFF. Based on the CDR3 plus reference TRBV15 and TRBJ2-2, the full variable domain is DAMVIQNPRYQVTQFGKPVTLSCSQTLNHNVMYWYQQKSSQAPKLLFHYYDKDFNNEADTPDNFQSRRPNTSFCFLDIRSPGLGDTAMYLCATSRGLENTGELFFGEGSRLTVL.

The rearrangement joins TRBV10-3 to TRBJ1-6; D is undetermined. This CDR3 has 13 amino acids. The V and J ends lost 11 bases and 11 bases respectively, with 19 bases between them. Germline V lookup: CDR1 ENHRY, CDR2 SYGVKD. The CDR3 spells CAAMGGPDPPLHF. CDR3 nucleotide sequence: TGTGCCGCCATGGGCGGGCCGGATCCACCCCTCCACTTT.

The chain uses TRBV7-2 and TRBJ2-7; the D is unclear. The CDR3 is 12 residues long. From germline, CDR1 is SGHTA and CDR2 FQGNSA. Trimming left V 2 bases short and J 3 bases short, with 5 bases between. CDR3 nucleotide sequence: TGTGCCAGCAGCTTAAATCACTACGAGCAGTACGTC. This encodes CASSLNHYEQYV.

This clone was found once. Other DNA sequences in the sample encode the same CDR3. The rearrangement links TRBV15 to TRBJ2-3; 7 bases agree with TRBD1. The V and J ends lost 0 bases and 1 base, in that order; junction bases with no gene match: 4. The CDR3 runs 16 residues. Germline V CDR1 and CDR2: LNHNV, YYDKDF (reference sequence). The CDR3 region is CATSREWQGGTDTQYF. The CDR3 bases are TGTGCCACCAGCAGAGAGTGGCAGGGGGGCACAGATACGCAGTATTTT.

The chain uses TRBV2 and TRBJ2-6, with D perhaps matching TRBD2 (5 bases). Germline V gene sequence: CDR1 SNHLY, CDR2 FYNNEI. The CDR3 consists of 15 residues. Trimming left V 7 bases short and J 0 bases short, with 10 bases between. The CDR3 loop reads CASKRAFSGANVLTF. In DNA form, the CDR3 reads TGTGCCAGCAAGAGGGCCTTCTCTGGGGCCAACGTCCTGACTTTC.

The rearrangement joins TRBV10-3 to TRBJ1-2, with a possible D match to TRBD1 (6 bases). Germline V lookup: CDR1 ENHRY, CDR2 SYGVKD. This CDR3 is 14 amino acids long. V was cut by 6 bases and J by 7 bases, with 18 bases left in between. This CDR3 reads CAIRDSVARGGYTF. For the CDR3, the DNA is TGTGCCATCAGGGACAGTGTGGCCCGTGGTGGCTACACCTTC.

In its sample, this clone was seen once. V and J are TRBV7-2 and TRBJ2-1; 14 bases fit TRBD2. This CDR3 has 18 amino acids. CDR1 and CDR2 from the germline V gene are SGHTA and FQGNSA. Trimming cost V 7 bases and J 0 bases; bases outside gene matches: 8. This CDR3 reads CASTRLAGGLSSYNEQFF. CDR3 nucleotides: TGTGCCAGCACCAGACTAGCGGGGGGGCTCAGCTCCTACAATGAGCAGTTCTTC.

This clone was detected only a few times. The V gene is TRBV2, the J gene TRBJ1-1, with D maybe TRBD1 (5 bases). With 6 bases removed from V and 1 base from J, the gap between germline ends came to 12 bases. CDR1 is SNHLY, CDR2 FYNNEI, per germline. This CDR3 contains 14 residues. The CDR3 reads CASRPRQTNTEAFF. CDR3 nucleotides: TGTGCCAGCAGACCTCGACAGACGAACACTGAAGCTTTCTTT.